This T cell receptor (beta chain) derives from a study of T cells in Graves' hyperthyroidism and ophthalmopathy. This clonotype was recorded only once. Amplification of TCR beta CDR3 regions was performed using RNA transcripts as template. The HTBI primer set was used in a first-round RT-PCR of the TCR CDR3. TCRdb recomputed calls from the multiplex PCR reads with MiXCR, one row per CDR3 protein. The sample shows hundreds of thousands of distinct CDR3 sequences, approximately 25% of them seen only once. The CDR3 extends over 18 amino acids. V gave up 3 bases and J gave up 1 base; unmatched junction bases: 10. Germline CDR1 SGHVS, CDR2 FQNEAQ. Lactation, pregnancy, other autoimmune disease or uncontrolled infection led to exclusion of patients.

Specimen: blood. The chain links TRBV7-8 to TRBJ1-5, with 9 bases aligning to TRBD1. This receptor was identified in a woman aged 25 to 39 with Graves' ophthalmopathy. The CDR3, as DNA: TGTGCCAGCAGCTTGATGACATCCGGGACAGGGAGCAATCAGCCCCAGCATTTT. As protein: CASSLMTSGTGSNQPQHF.